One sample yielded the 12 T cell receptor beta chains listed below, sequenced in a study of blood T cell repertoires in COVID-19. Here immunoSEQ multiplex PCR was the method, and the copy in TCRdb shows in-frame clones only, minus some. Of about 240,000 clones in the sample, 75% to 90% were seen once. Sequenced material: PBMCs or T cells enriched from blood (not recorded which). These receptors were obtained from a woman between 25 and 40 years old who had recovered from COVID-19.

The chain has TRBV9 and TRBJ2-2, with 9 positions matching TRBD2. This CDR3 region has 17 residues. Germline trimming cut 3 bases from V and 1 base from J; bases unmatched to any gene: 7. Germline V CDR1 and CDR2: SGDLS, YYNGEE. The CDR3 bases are TGTGCCAGCAGCGCCAGTAGCGGGAGAGGGAACACCGGGGAGCTGTTTTTT. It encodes CASSASSGRGNTGELFF.

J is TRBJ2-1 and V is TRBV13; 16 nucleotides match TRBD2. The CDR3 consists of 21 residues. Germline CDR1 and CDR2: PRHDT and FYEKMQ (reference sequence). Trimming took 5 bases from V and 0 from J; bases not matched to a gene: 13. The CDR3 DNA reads TGTGCCAGCAGCCTCAACCCCGGGACTAGCGGGAGGGGGAGCTCCTACAATGAGCAGTTCTTC. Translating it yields CASSLNPGTSGRGSSYNEQFF.

The CDR3 here is CASGDRGTDTQYF. The CDR3 coding sequence is TGCGCCAGCGGGGACAGGGGAACAGATACGCAGTATTTT. The V and J genes are TRBV4-3 and TRBJ2-3; 10 bases are shared with TRBD1. The V and J ends lost 8 bases and 3 bases, in that order; junction bases with no gene match: 2. This CDR3 comprises 13 residues. Germline-derived CDR1 and CDR2 are LGHNA and YSLEER.

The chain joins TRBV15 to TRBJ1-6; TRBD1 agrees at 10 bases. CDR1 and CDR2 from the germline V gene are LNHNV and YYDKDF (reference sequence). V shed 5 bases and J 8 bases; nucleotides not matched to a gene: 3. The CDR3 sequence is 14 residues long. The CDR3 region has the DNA TGTGCCACCAGCCGGGACAGGGGATATTCACCCCTCCACTTT. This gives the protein CATSRDRGYSPLHF. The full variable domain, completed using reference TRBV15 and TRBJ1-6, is DAMVIQNPRYQVTQFGKPVTLSCSQTLNHNVMYWYQQKSSQAPKLLFHYYDKDFNNEADTPDNFQSRRPNTSFCFLDIRSPGLGDTAMYLCATSRDRGYSPLHFGNGTRLTVT.

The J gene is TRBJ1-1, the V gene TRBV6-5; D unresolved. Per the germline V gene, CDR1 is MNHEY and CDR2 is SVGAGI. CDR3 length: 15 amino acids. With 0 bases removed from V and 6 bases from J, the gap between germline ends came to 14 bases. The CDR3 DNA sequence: TGTGCCAGCAGTTACTCGATTCCGGTAGTCGCTGAAGCTTTCTTT. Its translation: CASSYSIPVVAEAFF.

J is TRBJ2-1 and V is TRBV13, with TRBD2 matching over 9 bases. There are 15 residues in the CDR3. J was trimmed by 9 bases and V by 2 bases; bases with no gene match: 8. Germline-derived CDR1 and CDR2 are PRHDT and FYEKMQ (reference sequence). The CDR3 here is CASSLWAGGPSEQFF. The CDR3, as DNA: TGTGCCAGCAGCTTATGGGCGGGAGGGCCCAGTGAGCAGTTCTTC.

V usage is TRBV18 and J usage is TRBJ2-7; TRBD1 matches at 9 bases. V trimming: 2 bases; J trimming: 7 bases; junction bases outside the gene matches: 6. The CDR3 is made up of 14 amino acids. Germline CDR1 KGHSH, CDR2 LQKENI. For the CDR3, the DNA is TGTGCCAGCTCACCAGCTGGGACAGGGAGGGAGCAGTACTTC. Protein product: CASSPAGTGREQYF.

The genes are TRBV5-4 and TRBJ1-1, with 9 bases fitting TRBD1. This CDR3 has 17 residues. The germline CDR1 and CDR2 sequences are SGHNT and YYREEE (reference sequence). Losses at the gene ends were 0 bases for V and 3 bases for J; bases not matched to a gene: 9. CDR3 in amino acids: CASSLVGGGQGYTEAFF. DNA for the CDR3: TGTGCCAGCAGCTTGGTGGGGGGGGGACAGGGCTACACTGAAGCTTTCTTT. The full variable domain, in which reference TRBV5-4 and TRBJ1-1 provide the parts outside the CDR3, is ETGVTQSPTHLIKTRGQQVTLRCSSQSGHNTVSWYQQALGQGPQFIFQYYREEENGRGNFPPRFSGLQFPNYSSELNVNALELDDSALYLCASSLVGGGQGYTEAFFGQGTRLTVV.

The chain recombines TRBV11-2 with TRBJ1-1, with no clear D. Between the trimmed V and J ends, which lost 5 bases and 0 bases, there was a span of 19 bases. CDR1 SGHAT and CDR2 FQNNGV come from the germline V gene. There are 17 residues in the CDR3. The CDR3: CASSPAGLRVLNTEAFF. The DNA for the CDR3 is TGTGCCAGCAGCCCAGCGGGTTTACGGGTCTTGAACACTGAAGCTTTCTTT. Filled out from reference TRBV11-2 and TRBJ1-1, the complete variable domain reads EAGVAQSPRYKIIEKRQSVAFWCNPISGHATLYWYQQILGQGPKLLIQFQNNGVVDDSQLPKDRFSAERLKGVDSTLKIQPAKLEDSAVYLCASSPAGLRVLNTEAFFGQGTRLTVV.

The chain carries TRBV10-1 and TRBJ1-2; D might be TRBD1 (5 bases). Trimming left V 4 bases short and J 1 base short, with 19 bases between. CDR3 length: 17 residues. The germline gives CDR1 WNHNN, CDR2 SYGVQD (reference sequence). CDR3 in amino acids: CASSGTSGGDLNYGYTF. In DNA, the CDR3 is TGCGCCAGCAGTGGAACTTCAGGAGGGGACCTTAACTATGGCTACACCTTC.

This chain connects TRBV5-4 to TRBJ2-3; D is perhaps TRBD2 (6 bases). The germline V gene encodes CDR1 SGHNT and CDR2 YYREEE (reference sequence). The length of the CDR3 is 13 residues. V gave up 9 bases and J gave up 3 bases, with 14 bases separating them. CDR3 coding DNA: TGTGCCACCGTACTTGCGGGGACAGATACGCAGTATTTT. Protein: CATVLAGTDTQYF. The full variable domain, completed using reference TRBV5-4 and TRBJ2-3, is ETGVTQSPTHLIKTRGQQVTLRCSSQSGHNTVSWYQQALGQGPQFIFQYYREEENGRGNFPPRFSGLQFPNYSSELNVNALELDDSALYLCATVLAGTDTQYFGPGTRLTVL.

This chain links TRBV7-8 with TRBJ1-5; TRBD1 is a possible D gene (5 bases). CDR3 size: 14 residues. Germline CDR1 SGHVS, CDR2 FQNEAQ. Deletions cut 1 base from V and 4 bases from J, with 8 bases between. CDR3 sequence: CASSLGGRNQPQHF. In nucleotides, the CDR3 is TGTGCCAGCAGCTTAGGGGGGAGGAATCAGCCCCAGCATTTT.